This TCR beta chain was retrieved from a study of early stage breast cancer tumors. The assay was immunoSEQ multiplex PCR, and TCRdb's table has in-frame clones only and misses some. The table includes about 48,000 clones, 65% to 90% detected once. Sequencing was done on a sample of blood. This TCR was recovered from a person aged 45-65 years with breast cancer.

CDR3: CAWSAGQTNEKLFF. Written as DNA, the CDR3 is TGTGCCTGGAGCGCGGGCCAAACTAATGAAAAACTGTTTTTT. The chain carries TRBV30 and TRBJ1-4; the D is unclear. The germline V gene encodes CDR1 GTSNPN and CDR2 SVGIG (reference sequence). Trimming removed 3 bases at V and 1 base at J, with 9 bases between. This CDR3 region has 14 residues.